This is a list of T cell receptor beta chains from one sample in a study of regulatory T cells in long-lasting Graves disease. MiXCR, run by TCRdb on the multiplex PCR reads, gives a single entry per CDR3 protein. Found here are 580,000 or so distinct CDR3 sequences, roughly 16% of them singletons; the top ten hold approximately 12%. The same data also went into a second study, on T cells in Graves' hyperthyroidism and ophthalmopathy.

The source was peripheral blood mononuclear cells (PBMCs), collected at new diagnosis, from a patient treated with antithyroid drugs. The receptor set was obtained from a man aged 18 to 30 with Graves disease. Both conserved end residues are part of each CDR3. The D gene is left open where the match is weak. Size tells how often a clone was seen (once, few, many) or the class of an expanded clone, and some rows leave it out.

abundance | d_gene | j_gene | len | v_gene | CDR3nt | CDR3aa
many | . | TRBJ2-7 | 13 | TRBV27 | TGTGCCACAAGACAGCCCAGCTCCTACGAGCAGTACTTC | CATRQPSSYEQYF
many | . | TRBJ1-5 | 16 | TRBV7-8 | TGTGCCAGCAGCCCATATAGGACGGCTAGCAATCAGCCCCAGCATTTT | CASSPYRTASNQPQHF
many | TRBD2 | TRBJ2-1 | 15 | TRBV12-3/TRBV12-4 | TGTGCCAGCAGACCCACTAGCGGGGGATACAATGAGCAGTTCTTC | CASRPTSGGYNEQFF
few | TRBD1 | TRBJ1-6 | 15 | TRBV2 | TGTGCCAGCAGCCTCTATGGACAGGGGAATTCACCCCTCCACTTT | CASSLYGQGNSPLHF
. | . | TRBJ2-1 | 16 | TRBV7-3 | TGTGCCAGCAGCAAGAGGGGGGAGAGCTCCTACAATGAGCAGTTCTTC | CASSKRGESSYNEQFF
many | . | TRBJ1-5 | 15 | TRBV20-1 | TGCAGTGCTAGCCTGACAGACAATAGCAATCAGCCCCAGCATTTT | CSASLTDNSNQPQHF
many | . | TRBJ2-3 | 13 | TRBV28 | TGTGCCAGCAGCTTTGCCGGGGCAGATACGCAGTATTTT | CASSFAGADTQYF
. | . | TRBJ2-1 | 16 | TRBV29-1 | TGCAGCGTTGTTTTTGATCTAACAGGGTATTGGAATGAGCAGTTCTTC | CSVVFDLTGYWNEQFF
few | . | TRBJ1-5 | 15 | TRBV6-1 | TGTGCCAGCAGTGAACACAGGGCCAGCAATCAGCCCCAGCATTTT | CASSEHRASNQPQHF
. | . | TRBJ2-7 | 12 | TRBV5-6 | TGTGCCAGCAGCTTTGATATTTACGAGCAGTACTTC | CASSFDIYEQYF
. | . | TRBJ1-6 | 15 | TRBV28 | TGTGCCAGCAGTTGGCAGAGCTCCTATAATTCACCCCTCCACTTT | CASSWQSSYNSPLHF
. | . | TRBJ1-4 | 13 | TRBV10-2 | TGCGCCAGCTCAGGAGATTTGGGTGAAAAACTGTTTTTT | CASSGDLGEKLFF
many | TRBD2 | TRBJ2-1 | 14 | TRBV28 | TGTGCCAGCAGTTCCGGGGGGTTTTACAATGAGCAGTTCTTC | CASSSGGFYNEQFF
many | . | TRBJ1-1 | 14 | TRBV7-3 | TGTGCCAGCAGCTCCCAAGGATTGAACACTGAAGCTTTCTTT | CASSSQGLNTEAFF
few | TRBD1 | TRBJ2-1 | 15 | TRBV19 | TGTGCCAGTAGTATGGGGCGGACAGGGGGCAATGAGCAGTTCTTC | CASSMGRTGGNEQFF
. | . | TRBJ1-1 | 12 | TRBV11-2 | TGTGCCAGCAGTGTACAACTCACTGAAGCTTTCTTT | CASSVQLTEAFF
many | . | TRBJ2-7 | 11 | TRBV27 | TGTGCCAGCAGTTCCTCTGGGACACGGTACTTC | CASSSSGTRYF
. | . | TRBJ2-3 | 14 | TRBV15 | TGTGCCACCAGCCCCCTTGGCAGGGCAGATACGCAGTATTTT | CATSPLGRADTQYF
. | . | TRBJ2-1 | 14 | TRBV20-1 | TGCAGTGCTAGTTCCGGGAGATGGGGCAATGAGCAGTTCTTC | CSASSGRWGNEQFF
many | TRBD2 | TRBJ2-1 | 17 | TRBV3-1 | TGTGCCAGCAGCCCACGGCCAACTAGCGGGAGTTACAATGAGCAGTTCTTC | CASSPRPTSGSYNEQFF
. | TRBD1 | TRBJ1-2 | 15 | TRBV30 | TGTGCTTACCACCGGGACAGGGGACGGGTCTATGGCTACACCTTC | CAYHRDRGRVYGYTF
few | TRBD2 | TRBJ2-5 | 15 | TRBV19 | TGTGCCGCGAGCGGGATAGCGGCTAACCAAGAGACCCAGTACTTC | CAASGIAANQETQYF
. | TRBD2 | TRBJ2-1 | 15 | TRBV5-8 | TGTGCCAGCAGCCGGGGACTAGCGGGAGCGGATGAGCAGTTCTTC | CASSRGLAGADEQFF
many | . | TRBJ1-1 | 12 | TRBV15 | TGTGCCACCAGCTTTGGGAACACTGAAGCTTTCTTT | CATSFGNTEAFF
few | . | TRBJ2-3 | 16 | TRBV9 | TGTGCCAGCAGCGTCAAGCGGCGGTCTAGCACAGATACGCAGTATTTT | CASSVKRRSSTDTQYF
. | . | TRBJ1-1 | 18 | TRBV11-2 | TGTGCCAGCAGCTTAGTTCCCGGCTTTGGAGGGAGGGACACTGAAGCTTTCTTT | CASSLVPGFGGRDTEAFF
few | . | TRBJ2-3 | 13 | TRBV12-3/TRBV12-4 | TGTGCCAGCAGGGTCATAAGGTCCTCTCCACAGTATTTT | CASRVIRSSPQYF
many | TRBD2 | TRBJ2-5 | 15 | TRBV12-3/TRBV12-4 | TGTGCCAGCAGCACGGGGGGAACGGTCCAAGAGACCCAGTACTTC | CASSTGGTVQETQYF
many | . | TRBJ2-5 | 14 | TRBV2 | TGTGCCAGCAGTGACCCGTCCCGGGGGGAGACCCAGTACTTC | CASSDPSRGETQYF
few | . | TRBJ2-7 | 13 | TRBV12-3/TRBV12-4 | TGTGCCAGCAGTTTTTCACACTCCTACGAGCAGTACTTC | CASSFSHSYEQYF
many | . | TRBJ1-4 | 15 | TRBV2 | TGTGCCAGCAGTGATTGGGAATCAACTAATGAAAAACTGTTTTTT | CASSDWESTNEKLFF
many | TRBD1 | TRBJ2-3 | 16 | TRBV12-3/TRBV12-4 | TGTGCCAGCAGCCGGACAGGGGGGGACAGCACAGATACGCAGTATTTT | CASSRTGGDSTDTQYF
. | . | TRBJ1-2 | 12 | TRBV6-4 | TGTGCCAGCAGTGACAGTCACTATGGCTACACCTTC | CASSDSHYGYTF
many | TRBD1 | TRBJ2-5 | 14 | TRBV11-2 | TGTGCCAGCAGCCCCGGGACAGGGAAAGAGACCCAGTACTTC | CASSPGTGKETQYF
many | TRBD2 | TRBJ2-5 | 14 | TRBV12-5 | TGTGCTAGTGGCTCGGGACTAGCTAAAGAGACCCAGTACTTC | CASGSGLAKETQYF
many | TRBD2 | TRBJ2-1 | 15 | TRBV5-1 | TGTGCCAGCAGCTTAGGGCTAGCGGGACACAATGAGCAGTTCTTC | CASSLGLAGHNEQFF
many | TRBD2 | TRBJ2-5 | 19 | TRBV7-2 | TGTGCCAGCAGCTCGGCCGCCCTCCTAGCGGGAGGGCCGGAGGAGACCCAGTACTTC | CASSSAALLAGGPEETQYF
. | TRBD1 | TRBJ1-1 | 17 | TRBV5-6 | TGTGCCAGCAGCGATCGACAGGGGAAAGGGGCTCACACTGAAGCTTTCTTT | CASSDRQGKGAHTEAFF
few | . | TRBJ2-3 | 14 | TRBV6-1 | TGTGCCAGCTCCTGGTACGCTAGCACAGATACGCAGTATTTT | CASSWYASTDTQYF
few | . | TRBJ1-1 | 11 | TRBV19 | TGTGCCAGCGCAGGTGAATCTGAAGCTTTCTTT | CASAGESEAFF
. | . | TRBJ2-7 | 14 | TRBV18 | TGTGCCAGCTCACCGGCAGTGGGTAGTTACGAGCAGTACTTC | CASSPAVGSYEQYF
many | . | TRBJ2-2 | 14 | TRBV10-3 | TGTGCCATCAGTCCTAGGAGGGACGACGGGGAGCTGTTTTTT | CAISPRRDDGELFF
many | TRBD1 | TRBJ1-1 | 15 | TRBV27 | TGTGCCAGCAGTGTCCAGGGGGCTGTGGACACTGAAGCTTTCTTT | CASSVQGAVDTEAFF
. | TRBD2 | TRBJ2-4 | 23 | TRBV6-5 | TGTGCCAGCAGTTCCCCCCGGGACGCCCCGGGACTAGCGGGAGGTCGGGCCAAAAACATTCAGTACTTC | CASSSPRDAPGLAGGRAKNIQYF
many | TRBD2 | TRBJ2-1 | 12 | TRBV12-3/TRBV12-4 | TGTGCCAGCAGGAGCGGGGGGAATGAGCAGTTCTTC | CASRSGGNEQFF
few | . | TRBJ2-1 | 13 | TRBV5-1 | TGCGCCAGCAGCTCAGACCCATTGAATGAGCAGTTCTTC | CASSSDPLNEQFF
few | TRBD2 | TRBJ2-5 | 17 | TRBV7-9 | TGTGCCAGCAGCTCGGGACTAGCGGGAGGCCCGGGGGAGACCCAGTACTTC | CASSSGLAGGPGETQYF
few | . | TRBJ2-1 | 18 | TRBV19 | TGTGCCAGTAGTATTACGGTGTTTGACCCTACGGGCTACAATGAGCAGTTCTTC | CASSITVFDPTGYNEQFF
. | . | TRBJ2-7 | 15 | TRBV11-2 | TGTGCCAGCAGCTTCGGGCAGGGTGAAGGATACGAGCAGTACTTC | CASSFGQGEGYEQYF
many | . | TRBJ1-1 | 15 | TRBV6-1 | TGTGCCAGCAGTCCTCCGACAGGCGCGAACACTGAAGCTTTCTTT | CASSPPTGANTEAFF
many | TRBD1 | TRBJ1-2 | 17 | TRBV28 | TGTGCCAGCAGTGTCCAGGGGGCGACCTTAAGGGACTATGGCTACACCTTC | CASSVQGATLRDYGYTF
many | TRBD2 | TRBJ2-7 | 15 | TRBV20-1 | TGCAGTGCTAGAGGGACTAGCGGGATTCTCTACGAGCAGTACTTC | CSARGTSGILYEQYF
many | . | TRBJ2-3 | 15 | TRBV7-8 | TGTGCCAGCGCGGTACGGGAGACCCTCACAAATACGCAGTATTTT | CASAVRETLTNTQYF
many | . | TRBJ1-1 | 13 | TRBV7-2 | TGTGCCAGCAGCCCCCAGCAGAACACTGAAGCTTTCTTT | CASSPQQNTEAFF
. | TRBD2 | TRBJ2-7 | 16 | TRBV27 | TGTGCCAGCAGTTCCACGACTAGCGGGGTTGACTACGAACAGTACTTC | CASSSTTSGVDYEQYF